This is a list of T cell receptor beta chains from one sample in a study of cytomegalovirus exposure and HLA in healthy donors. Only in-frame clones appear in the TCRdb table, and some are missing; sequencing was by immunoSEQ multiplex PCR. Of approximately 220,000 clones listed, more than 60% are singletons. Sequencing input: PBMCs. The receptors derive from a woman aged 25 to 45 in good health and CMV-seronegative. Each CDR3 is given with its conserved first and last residue. The D gene is left open where the match is weak. Not all rows give a size; the values are once, few, many and, for expanded clones, a class.

d_gene	abundance	v_gene	j_gene	CDR3nt	CDR3aa
.	.	TRBV29-1	TRBJ2-6	TGCAGCGCTAGTGACAGGTTTGGGGACAACGTCCTGACTTTC	CSASDRFGDNVLTF
.	few	TRBV5-6	TRBJ1-1	TGTGCCAGCAGCCCCCTAGCGGCCTCTGTTACTGAAGCTTTCTTT	CASSPLAASVTEAFF
.	.	TRBV5-1	TRBJ2-7	TGCGCCAGCAGCTTAGGCGGTACCTACGAGCAGTACTTC	CASSLGGTYEQYF
.	.	TRBV30	TRBJ1-5	TGTGCCTGGAGTGACGGACAGAAGTATAGCAATCAGCCCCAGCATTTT	CAWSDGQKYSNQPQHF
.	.	TRBV19	TRBJ2-2	TGTGCCAGTAGGACAATGGGACACGACACCGGGGAGCTGTTTTTT	CASRTMGHDTGELFF
TRBD2	.	TRBV5-1	TRBJ2-7	TGCGCCAGCAGCATCAGTGGGACTAGCGTTTACGAGCAGTACTTC	CASSISGTSVYEQYF
.	.	TRBV7-6	TRBJ1-2	TGTGCCAGCGGTCTCCTAGATGGCTACACCTTC	CASGLLDGYTF
.	.	TRBV6-1	TRBJ1-2	TGTGCCAGCAGTGTACAGGGAGAAGGCTACACCTTC	CASSVQGEGYTF
TRBD1	.	TRBV15	TRBJ1-1	TGTGCCACCAGCAGAGCCGGGACAGGGAACACTGAAGCTTTCTTT	CATSRAGTGNTEAFF
TRBD2	.	TRBV4-1	TRBJ2-1	TGCGCCAGCAGCTTAGGACTAGCACTAACCCCCGCGCAGTTCTTC	CASSLGLALTPAQFF
.	.	TRBV7-2	TRBJ2-3	TGTGCCAGCAGCCCGGGGACATTTAGCACAGATACGCAGTATTTT	CASSPGTFSTDTQYF
.	.	TRBV7-6	TRBJ2-5	TGTGCCAGCAGCTTAGAGGGGCCCCCGCAAGAGACCCAGTACTTC	CASSLEGPPQETQYF
.	.	TRBV12-5	TRBJ1-4	TGTGCTAGTGGTGGAGGGCAGGTTAATGAAAAACTGTTTTTT	CASGGGQVNEKLFF
.	.	TRBV7-9	TRBJ1-5	TGTGCCAGCAGCAGGGGGGGTGGCAATCAGCCCCAGCATTTT	CASSRGGGNQPQHF
TRBD1	.	TRBV2	TRBJ2-2	TGTGCCAGCAGTCATGACAGGGCCGACCTGAACACCGGGGAGCTGTTTTTT	CASSHDRADLNTGELFF
.	.	TRBV10-2	TRBJ1-3	TGCGCCAGCAGCCTCAACACGCCTGGAAACACCATATATTTT	CASSLNTPGNTIYF
TRBD1	.	TRBV10-3	TRBJ1-1	TGTGCCACCGAGACAGGGGGCTTCACTGAAGCTTTCTTT	CATETGGFTEAFF
TRBD1	.	TRBV23-1	TRBJ1-4	TGCGCCAGCAGTCAAGCTGGGACAGCTAGAGTGGGACTGTTTTTT	CASSQAGTARVGLFF
.	.	TRBV18	TRBJ2-3	TGTGCCAGCTCTCCCGCCGAAACTAGCACAGATACGCAGTATTTT	CASSPAETSTDTQYF
TRBD1	.	TRBV7-6	TRBJ2-5	TGTGCCAGCAGCTTAGGGACGGGACAGCCGGAAGAGACCCAGTACTTC	CASSLGTGQPEETQYF
.	once	TRBV7-3	TRBJ2-3	TGTGCCAGCAGCTTACAGGGTGGCACAGATACGCAGTATTTT	CASSLQGGTDTQYF
.	.	TRBV12-1	TRBJ1-4	TGTGCCAGCAGCTCCAGCGCCCGTAATGAAAAACTGTTTTTT	CASSSSARNEKLFF
.	few	TRBV19	TRBJ1-4	TGTGCCAGTAGTAAGAAGGTCAGGAACGGCAGGGATGAAAAACTGTTTTTT	CASSKKVRNGRDEKLFF
.	few	TRBV5-6	TRBJ2-1	TGTGCCAGCAGCTTGTACGTCAGGTTGACCTACAATGAGCAGTTCTTC	CASSLYVRLTYNEQFF
.	.	TRBV5-6	TRBJ1-3	TGTGCCAGCAGCTCGGAAGGGAGGGCTGGAAACACCATATATTTT	CASSSEGRAGNTIYF
TRBD2	.	TRBV19	TRBJ2-3	TGTGCCAGTAGTCAGGGACTAGTTGGCACAGATACGCAGTATTTT	CASSQGLVGTDTQYF
TRBD2	.	TRBV19	TRBJ2-2	TGTGCCAGTAGTCCCCGGGGGGGACTCGGAAACACCGGGGAGCTGTTTTTT	CASSPRGGLGNTGELFF
.	.	TRBV2	TRBJ2-5	TGTGCCAGCAGTATGCGTTGGGAGGAGACCCAGTACTTC	CASSMRWEETQYF
.	few	TRBV4-1	TRBJ1-6	TGCGCCAGCAGCCAAGAACTCAGGAAAAATTCACCCCTCCACTTT	CASSQELRKNSPLHF